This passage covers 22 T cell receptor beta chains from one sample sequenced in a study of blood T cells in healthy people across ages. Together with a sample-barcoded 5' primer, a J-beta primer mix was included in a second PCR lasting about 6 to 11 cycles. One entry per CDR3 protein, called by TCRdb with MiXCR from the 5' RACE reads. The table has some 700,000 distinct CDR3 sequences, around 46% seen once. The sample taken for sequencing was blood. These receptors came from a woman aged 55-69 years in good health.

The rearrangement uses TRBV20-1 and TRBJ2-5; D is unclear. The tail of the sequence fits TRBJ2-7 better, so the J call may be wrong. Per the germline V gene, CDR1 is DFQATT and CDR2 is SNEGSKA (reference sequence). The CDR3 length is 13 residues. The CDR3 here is CSAPGPQWDEQYF. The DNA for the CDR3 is TGCAGTGCCCCCGGGCCCCAGTGGGACGAGCAGTACTTC.

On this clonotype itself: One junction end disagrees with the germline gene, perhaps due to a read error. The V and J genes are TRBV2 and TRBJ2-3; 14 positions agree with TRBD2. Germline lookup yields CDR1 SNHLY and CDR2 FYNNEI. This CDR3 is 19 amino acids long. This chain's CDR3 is CASKKGTSGSGLGTDTQYF. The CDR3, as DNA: TGCGCCAGCAAAAAGGGGACTAGCGGGAGTGGATTGGGCACAGATACGCAGTATTTT.

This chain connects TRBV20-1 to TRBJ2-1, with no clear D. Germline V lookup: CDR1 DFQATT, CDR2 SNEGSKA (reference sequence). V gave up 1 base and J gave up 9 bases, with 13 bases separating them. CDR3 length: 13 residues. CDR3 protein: CSARGNSAVEQFF. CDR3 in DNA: TGCAGTGCTAGAGGAAATTCGGCGGTTGAGCAGTTCTTC.

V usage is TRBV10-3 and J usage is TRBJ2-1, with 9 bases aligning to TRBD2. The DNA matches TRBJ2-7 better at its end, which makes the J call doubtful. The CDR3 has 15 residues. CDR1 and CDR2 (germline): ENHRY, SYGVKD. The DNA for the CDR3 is TGTGCCATCAGTGATCGGCGGGAGGGGGTAGATGAGCAGTACTTC. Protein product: CAISDRREGVDEQYF.

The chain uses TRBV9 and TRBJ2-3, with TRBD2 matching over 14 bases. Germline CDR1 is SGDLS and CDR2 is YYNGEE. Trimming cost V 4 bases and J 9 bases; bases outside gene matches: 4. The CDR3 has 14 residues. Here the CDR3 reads CASSLTSGRVTQYF. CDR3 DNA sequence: TGTGCCAGCAGCTTGACTAGCGGGAGGGTCACGCAGTATTTT. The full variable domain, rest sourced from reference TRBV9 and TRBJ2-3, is DSGVTQTPKHLITATGQRVTLRCSPRSGDLSVYWYQQSLDQGLQFLIQYYNGEERAKGNILERFSAQQFPDLHSELNLSSLELGDSALYFCASSLTSGRVTQYFGPGTRLTVL.

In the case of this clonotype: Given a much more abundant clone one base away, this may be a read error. The CDR3 DNA is TGCAGCGTTATCATTGAGGCCCAGTACTTC. This gives the protein CSVIIEAQYF. The chain employs TRBV29-1 and TRBJ2-5; D remains unclear. Per the germline V gene, CDR1 is SQVTM and CDR2 is ANQGSEA. CDR3 size: 10 residues. Deletions cut 5 bases from V and 9 bases from J, with 10 bases between.

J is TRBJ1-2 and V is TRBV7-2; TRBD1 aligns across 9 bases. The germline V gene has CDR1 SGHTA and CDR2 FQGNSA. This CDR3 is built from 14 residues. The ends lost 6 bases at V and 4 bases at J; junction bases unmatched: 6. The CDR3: CASRNRGPGYGYTF. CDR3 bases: TGTGCCAGCAGGAACAGGGGGCCCGGCTATGGCTACACCTTC.

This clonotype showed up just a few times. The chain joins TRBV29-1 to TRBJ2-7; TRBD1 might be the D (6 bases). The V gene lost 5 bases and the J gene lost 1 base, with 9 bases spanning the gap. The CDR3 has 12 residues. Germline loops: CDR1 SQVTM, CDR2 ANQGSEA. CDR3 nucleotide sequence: TGCAGCGTTCGGACAGTATCCTACGAGCAGTACTTC. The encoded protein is CSVRTVSYEQYF.

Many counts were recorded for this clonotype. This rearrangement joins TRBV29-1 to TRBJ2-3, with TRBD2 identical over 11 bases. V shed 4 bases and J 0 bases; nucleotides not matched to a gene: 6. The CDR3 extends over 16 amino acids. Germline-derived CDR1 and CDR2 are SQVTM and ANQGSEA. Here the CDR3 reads CSVAETSGASTDTQYF. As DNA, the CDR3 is TGCAGCGTTGCCGAGACTAGCGGGGCCAGCACAGATACGCAGTATTTT.

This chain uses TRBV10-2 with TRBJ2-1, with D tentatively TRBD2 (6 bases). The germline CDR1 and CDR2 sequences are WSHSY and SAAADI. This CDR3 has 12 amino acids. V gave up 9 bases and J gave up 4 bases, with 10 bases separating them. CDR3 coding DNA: TGCGCCAGTGTACGGGGGTACAATGAGCAGTTCTTC. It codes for CASVRGYNEQFF.

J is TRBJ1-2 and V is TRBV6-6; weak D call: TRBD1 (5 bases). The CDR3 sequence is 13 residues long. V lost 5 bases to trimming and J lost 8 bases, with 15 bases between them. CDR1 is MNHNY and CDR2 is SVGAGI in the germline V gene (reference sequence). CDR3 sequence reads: CASSPGGVRGYTF. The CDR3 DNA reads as TGTGCCAGCAGTCCCGGGGGGGTAAGGGGCTACACCTTC.

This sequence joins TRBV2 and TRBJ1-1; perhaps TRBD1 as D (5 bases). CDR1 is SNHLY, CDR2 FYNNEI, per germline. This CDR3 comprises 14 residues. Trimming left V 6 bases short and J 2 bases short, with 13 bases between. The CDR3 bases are TGTGCCAGCAGCTTAAACGACAGAAACACTGAAGCTTTCTTT. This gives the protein CASSLNDRNTEAFF.

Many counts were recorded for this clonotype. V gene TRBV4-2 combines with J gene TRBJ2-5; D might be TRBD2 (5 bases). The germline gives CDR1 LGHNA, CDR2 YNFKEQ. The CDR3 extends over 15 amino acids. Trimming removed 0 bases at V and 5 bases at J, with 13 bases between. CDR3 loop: CASSQDLGGLETQYF. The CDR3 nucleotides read TGTGCCAGCAGCCAAGATCTTGGCGGGCTGGAGACCCAGTACTTC.

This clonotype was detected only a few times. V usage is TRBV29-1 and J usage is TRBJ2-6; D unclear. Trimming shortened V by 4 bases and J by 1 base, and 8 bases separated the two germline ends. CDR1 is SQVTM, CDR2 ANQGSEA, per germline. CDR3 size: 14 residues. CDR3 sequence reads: CSVASRSGANVLTF. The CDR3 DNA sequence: TGCAGCGTTGCCTCCAGGTCTGGGGCCAACGTCCTGACTTTC.

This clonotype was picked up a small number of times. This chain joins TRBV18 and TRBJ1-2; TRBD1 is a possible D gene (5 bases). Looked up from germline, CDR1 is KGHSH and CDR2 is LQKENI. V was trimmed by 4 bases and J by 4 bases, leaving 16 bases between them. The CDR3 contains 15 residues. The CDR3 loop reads CASSQRTSLGYGYTF. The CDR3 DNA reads TGTGCCAGCTCACAAAGGACATCCCTTGGCTATGGCTACACCTTC.

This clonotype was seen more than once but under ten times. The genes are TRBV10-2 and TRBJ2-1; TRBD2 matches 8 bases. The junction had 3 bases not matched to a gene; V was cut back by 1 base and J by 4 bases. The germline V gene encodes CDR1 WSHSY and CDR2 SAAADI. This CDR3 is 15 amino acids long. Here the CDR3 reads CASSEWRGEYNEQFF. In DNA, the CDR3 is TGCGCCAGCAGTGAGTGGCGGGGGGAGTACAATGAGCAGTTCTTC.

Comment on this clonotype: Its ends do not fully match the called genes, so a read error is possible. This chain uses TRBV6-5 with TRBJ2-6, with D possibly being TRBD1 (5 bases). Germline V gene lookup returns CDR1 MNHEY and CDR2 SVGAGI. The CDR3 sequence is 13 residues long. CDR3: CATQVSGANVPTF. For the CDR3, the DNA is TGTGCAACACAGGTCTCTGGGGCCAACGTCCCGACTTTC.

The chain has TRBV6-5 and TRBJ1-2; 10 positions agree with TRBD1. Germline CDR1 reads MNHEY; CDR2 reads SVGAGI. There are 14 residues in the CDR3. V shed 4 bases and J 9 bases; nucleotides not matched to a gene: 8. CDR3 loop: CASSSAGTGVSYTF. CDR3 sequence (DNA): TGTGCCAGCAGTTCAGCCGGGACAGGGGTGAGCTACACCTTC.

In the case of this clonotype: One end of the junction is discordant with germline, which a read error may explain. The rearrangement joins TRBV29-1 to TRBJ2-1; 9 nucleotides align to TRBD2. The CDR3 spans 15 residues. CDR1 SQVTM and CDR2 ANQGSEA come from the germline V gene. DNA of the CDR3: TGCAGCGTCGAAGGGACGACTAGCGGAAACAATGAGCAGTTCTTC. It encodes CSVEGTTSGNNEQFF.

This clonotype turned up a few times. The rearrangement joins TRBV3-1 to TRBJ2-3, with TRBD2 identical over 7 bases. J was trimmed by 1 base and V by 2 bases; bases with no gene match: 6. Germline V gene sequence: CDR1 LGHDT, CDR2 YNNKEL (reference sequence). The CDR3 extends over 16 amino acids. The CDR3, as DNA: TGTGCCAGCAGCCAACGTCCTACTAGCGGCACAGATACGCAGTATTTT. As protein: CASSQRPTSGTDTQYF.

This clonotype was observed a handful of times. CDR3 region: CASSRGGGGSGANVLTF. In nucleotides, the CDR3 is TGTGCCAGCAGCCGAGGTGGTGGGGGCTCTGGGGCCAACGTCCTGACTTTC. This chain links TRBV7-9 with TRBJ2-6; perhaps D is TRBD1 or TRBD2 (5 bases each). The V and J ends lost 5 bases and 0 bases respectively, with 14 bases between them. In germline, CDR1 is SEHNR, CDR2 FQNEAQ (reference sequence). The CDR3 totals 17 residues.

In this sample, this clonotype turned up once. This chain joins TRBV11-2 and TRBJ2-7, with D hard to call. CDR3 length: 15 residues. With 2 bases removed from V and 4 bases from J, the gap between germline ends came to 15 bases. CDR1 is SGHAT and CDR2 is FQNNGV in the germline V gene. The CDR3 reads CASSLTDGVRYEQYF. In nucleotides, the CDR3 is TGTGCCAGCAGCTTAACCGACGGTGTGCGGTACGAGCAGTACTTC.